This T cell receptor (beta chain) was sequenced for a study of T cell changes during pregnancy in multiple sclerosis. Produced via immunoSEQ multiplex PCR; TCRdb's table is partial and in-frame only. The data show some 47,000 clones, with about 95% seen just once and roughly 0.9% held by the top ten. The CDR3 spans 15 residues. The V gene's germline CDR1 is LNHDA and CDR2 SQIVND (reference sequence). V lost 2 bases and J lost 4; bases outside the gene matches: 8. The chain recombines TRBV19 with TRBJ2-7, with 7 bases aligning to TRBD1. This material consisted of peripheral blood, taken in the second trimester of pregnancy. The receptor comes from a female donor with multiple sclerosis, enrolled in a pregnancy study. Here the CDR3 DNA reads TGTGCCAGTAGTATACTGGACCGGGACAGATACGAGCAGTACTTC. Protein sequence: CASSILDRDRYEQYF.